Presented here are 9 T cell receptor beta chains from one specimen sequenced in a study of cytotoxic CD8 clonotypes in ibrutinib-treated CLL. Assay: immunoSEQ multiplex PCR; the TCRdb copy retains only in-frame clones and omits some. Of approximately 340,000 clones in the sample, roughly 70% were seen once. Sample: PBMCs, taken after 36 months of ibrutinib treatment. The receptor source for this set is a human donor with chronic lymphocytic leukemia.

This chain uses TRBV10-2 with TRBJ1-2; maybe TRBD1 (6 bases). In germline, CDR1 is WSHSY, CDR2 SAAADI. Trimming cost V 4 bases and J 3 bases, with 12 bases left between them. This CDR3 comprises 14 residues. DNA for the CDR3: TGCGCCAGCAGTGGAGGGGACACCGACTATGGCTACACCTTC. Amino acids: CASSGGDTDYGYTF.

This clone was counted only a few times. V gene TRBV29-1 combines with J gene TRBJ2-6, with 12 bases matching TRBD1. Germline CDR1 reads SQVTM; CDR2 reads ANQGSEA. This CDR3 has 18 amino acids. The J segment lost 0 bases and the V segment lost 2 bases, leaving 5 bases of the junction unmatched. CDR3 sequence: CSVERGDRGLSGANVLTF. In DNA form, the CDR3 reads TGCAGCGTTGAACGGGGGGACAGGGGGCTCTCTGGGGCCAACGTCCTGACTTTC.

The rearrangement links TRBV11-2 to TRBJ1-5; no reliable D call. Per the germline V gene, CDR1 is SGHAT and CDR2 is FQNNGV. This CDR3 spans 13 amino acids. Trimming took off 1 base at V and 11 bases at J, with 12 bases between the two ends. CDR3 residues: CASSLGEGVAQHF. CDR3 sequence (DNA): TGTGCCAGCAGCTTAGGGGAGGGAGTGGCCCAGCATTTT.

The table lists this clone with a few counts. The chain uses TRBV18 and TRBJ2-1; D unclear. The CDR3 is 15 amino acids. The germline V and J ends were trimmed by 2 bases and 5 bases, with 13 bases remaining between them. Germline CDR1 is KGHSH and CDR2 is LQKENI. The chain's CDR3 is CASSPEASGDNEQFF. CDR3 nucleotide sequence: TGTGCCAGCTCACCAGAGGCTAGTGGAGACAATGAGCAGTTCTTC.

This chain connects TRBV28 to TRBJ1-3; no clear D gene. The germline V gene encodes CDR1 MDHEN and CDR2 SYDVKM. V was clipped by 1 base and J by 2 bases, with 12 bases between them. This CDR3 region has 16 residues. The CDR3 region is CASSLLEGYAGNTIYF. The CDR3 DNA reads TGTGCCAGCAGTTTATTGGAGGGATATGCTGGAAACACCATATATTTT.

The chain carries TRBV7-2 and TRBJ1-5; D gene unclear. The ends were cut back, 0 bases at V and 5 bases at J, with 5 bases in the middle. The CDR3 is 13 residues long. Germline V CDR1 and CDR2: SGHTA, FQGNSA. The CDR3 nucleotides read TGTGCCAGCAGCTTAGCTATAGATCAGCCCCAGCATTTT. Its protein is CASSLAIDQPQHF.

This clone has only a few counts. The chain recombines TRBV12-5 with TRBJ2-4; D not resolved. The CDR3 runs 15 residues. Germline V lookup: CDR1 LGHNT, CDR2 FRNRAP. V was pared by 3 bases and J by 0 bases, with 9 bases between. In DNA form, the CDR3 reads TGTGCTAGTGGTTTCAGGACCTTAGCCAAAAACATTCAGTACTTC. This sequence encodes CASGFRTLAKNIQYF.

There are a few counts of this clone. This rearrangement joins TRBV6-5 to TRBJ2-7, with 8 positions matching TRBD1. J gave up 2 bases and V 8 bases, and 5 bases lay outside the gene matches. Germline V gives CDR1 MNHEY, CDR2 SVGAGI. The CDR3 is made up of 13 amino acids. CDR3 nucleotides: TGTGCCAGCGGGTGGGACAGGACCTACGAGCAGTACTTC. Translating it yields CASGWDRTYEQYF.

For the CDR3, the DNA is TGTGCCAGCAGCTTGGTTTCGGCGAACACCGGGGAGCTGTTTTTT. This encodes CASSLVSANTGELFF. The V call is TRBV7-2, the J call TRBJ2-2; D ambiguous. The germline V gene encodes CDR1 SGHTA and CDR2 FQGNSA. Trimming left V 3 bases short and J 0 bases short, with 8 bases between. The CDR3 sequence is 15 residues long.